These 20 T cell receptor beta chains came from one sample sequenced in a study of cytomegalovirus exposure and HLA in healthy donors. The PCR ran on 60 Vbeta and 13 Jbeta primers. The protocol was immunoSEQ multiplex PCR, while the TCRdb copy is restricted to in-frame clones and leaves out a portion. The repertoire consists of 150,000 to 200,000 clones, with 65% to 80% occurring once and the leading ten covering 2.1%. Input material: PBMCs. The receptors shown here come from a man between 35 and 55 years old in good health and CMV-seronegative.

The CDR3, as DNA: TGTGCCATCAGTGAGACAGGGAGTGGGGATACGCAGTATTTT. The encoded protein is CAISETGSGDTQYF. The rearrangement joins TRBV10-3 to TRBJ2-3, with a possible D match to TRBD1 (6 bases). The V gene lost 2 bases and the J gene lost 6 bases, with 12 bases spanning the gap. Germline values: CDR1 ENHRY, CDR2 SYGVKD. The CDR3 is 14 residues long.

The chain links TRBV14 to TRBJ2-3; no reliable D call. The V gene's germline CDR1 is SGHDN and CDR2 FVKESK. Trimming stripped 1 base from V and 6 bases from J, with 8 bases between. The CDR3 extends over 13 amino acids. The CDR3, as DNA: TGTGCCAGCAGCCAAGCCGGAGTGGATACGCAGTATTTT. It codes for CASSQAGVDTQYF.

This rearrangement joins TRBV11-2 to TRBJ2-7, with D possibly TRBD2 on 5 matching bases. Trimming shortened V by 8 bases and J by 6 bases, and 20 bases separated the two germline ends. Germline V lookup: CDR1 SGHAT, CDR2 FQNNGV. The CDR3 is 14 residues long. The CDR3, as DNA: TGTGCCAGCGGCCCCCAGGTCGGGGTGGGCGAGCAGTACTTC. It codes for CASGPQVGVGEQYF.

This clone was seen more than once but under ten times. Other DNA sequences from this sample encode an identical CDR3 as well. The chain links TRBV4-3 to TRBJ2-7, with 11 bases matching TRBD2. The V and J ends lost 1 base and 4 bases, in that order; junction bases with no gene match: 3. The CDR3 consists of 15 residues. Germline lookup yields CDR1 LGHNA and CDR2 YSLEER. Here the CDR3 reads CASSQGLAGTYEQYF. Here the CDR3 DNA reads TGCGCCAGCAGCCAAGGACTAGCGGGAACGTACGAGCAGTACTTC.

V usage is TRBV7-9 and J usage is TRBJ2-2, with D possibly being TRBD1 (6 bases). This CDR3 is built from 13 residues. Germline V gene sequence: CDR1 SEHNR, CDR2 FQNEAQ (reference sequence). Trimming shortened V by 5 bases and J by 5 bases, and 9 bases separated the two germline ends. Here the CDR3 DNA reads TGTGCCAGCAGCGTTACAGGGACCGGGGAGCTGTTTTTT. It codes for CASSVTGTGELFF.

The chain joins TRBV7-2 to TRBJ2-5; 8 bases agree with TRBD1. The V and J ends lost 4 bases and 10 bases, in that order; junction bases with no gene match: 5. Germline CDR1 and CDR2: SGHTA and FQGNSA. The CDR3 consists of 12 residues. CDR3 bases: TGTGCCAGCAGCTCAAACAGGGGGGTCCAGTACTTC. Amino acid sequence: CASSSNRGVQYF.

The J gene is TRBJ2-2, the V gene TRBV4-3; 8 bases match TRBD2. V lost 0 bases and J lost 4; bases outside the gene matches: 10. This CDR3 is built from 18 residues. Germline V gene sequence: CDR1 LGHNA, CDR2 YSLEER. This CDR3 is CASSQDLVSGRGTGELFF. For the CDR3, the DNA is TGCGCCAGCAGCCAAGATTTGGTGAGCGGGAGAGGCACCGGGGAGCTGTTTTTT.

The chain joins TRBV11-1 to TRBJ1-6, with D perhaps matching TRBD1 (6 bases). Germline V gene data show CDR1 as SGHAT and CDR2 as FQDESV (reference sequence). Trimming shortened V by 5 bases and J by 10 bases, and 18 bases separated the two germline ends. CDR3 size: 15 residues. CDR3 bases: TGTGCCAGCAGCCCAATCCAGGGGAATGGATCACCCCTCCACTTT. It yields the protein CASSPIQGNGSPLHF.

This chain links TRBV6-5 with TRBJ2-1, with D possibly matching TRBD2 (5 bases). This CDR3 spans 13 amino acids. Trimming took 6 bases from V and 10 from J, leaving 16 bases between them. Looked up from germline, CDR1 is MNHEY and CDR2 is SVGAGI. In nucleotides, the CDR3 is TGTGCCAGCAGCCCCAACCTCCCGGGAGAGCAGTTCTTC. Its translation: CASSPNLPGEQFF.

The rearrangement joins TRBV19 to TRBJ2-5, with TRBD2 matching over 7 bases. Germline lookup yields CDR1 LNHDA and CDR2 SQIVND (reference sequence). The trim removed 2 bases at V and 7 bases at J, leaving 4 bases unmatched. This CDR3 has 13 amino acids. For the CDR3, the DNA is TGTGCCAGTAGTATAACCAGGGAGGGGACCCAGTACTTC. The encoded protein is CASSITREGTQYF.

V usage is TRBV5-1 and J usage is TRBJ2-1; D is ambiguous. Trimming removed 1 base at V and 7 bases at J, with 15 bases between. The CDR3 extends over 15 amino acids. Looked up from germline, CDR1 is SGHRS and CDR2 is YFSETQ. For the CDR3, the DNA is TGCGCCAGCAGCTTGCAGGCCCAGAATATAAATGAGCAGTTCTTC. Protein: CASSLQAQNINEQFF.

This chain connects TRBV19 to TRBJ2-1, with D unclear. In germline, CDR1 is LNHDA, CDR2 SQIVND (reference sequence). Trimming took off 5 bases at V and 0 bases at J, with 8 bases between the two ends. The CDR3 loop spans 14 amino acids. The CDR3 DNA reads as TGTGCCAGTAGTCAGTCTAGCTCCTACAATGAGCAGTTCTTC. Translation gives CASSQSSSYNEQFF.

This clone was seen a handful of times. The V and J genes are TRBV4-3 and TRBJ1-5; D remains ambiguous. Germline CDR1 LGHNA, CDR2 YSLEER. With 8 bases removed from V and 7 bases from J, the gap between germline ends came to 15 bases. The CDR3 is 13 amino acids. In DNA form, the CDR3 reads TGCGCCAGCGGTACGCGGGATGGGCAGCCCCAGCATTTT. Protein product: CASGTRDGQPQHF.

CDR3 bases: TGCGCCAGCAGTCAATCAACAGGGGAGGCCGGGGAGCTGTTTTTT. Amino acid sequence: CASSQSTGEAGELFF. This rearrangement joins TRBV23-1 to TRBJ2-2; D possibly corresponds to TRBD1 (7 bases). TRBV23-1 counts as an open reading frame of uncertain function. Trimming removed 0 bases at V and 6 bases at J, with 11 bases between. CDR3 length: 15 amino acids.

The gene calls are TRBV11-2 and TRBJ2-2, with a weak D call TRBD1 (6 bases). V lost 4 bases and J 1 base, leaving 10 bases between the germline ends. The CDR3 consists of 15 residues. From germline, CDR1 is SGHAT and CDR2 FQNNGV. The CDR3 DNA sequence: TGTGCCAGCAGCTCCGACAGGAGGAACACCGGGGAGCTGTTTTTT. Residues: CASSSDRRNTGELFF.

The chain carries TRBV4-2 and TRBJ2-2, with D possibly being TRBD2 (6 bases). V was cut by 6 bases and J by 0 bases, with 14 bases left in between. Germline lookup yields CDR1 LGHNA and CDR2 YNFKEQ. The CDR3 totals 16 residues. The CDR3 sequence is CASRILAKANTGELFF. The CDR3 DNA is TGTGCCAGCAGAATCCTAGCGAAGGCGAACACCGGGGAGCTGTTTTTT.

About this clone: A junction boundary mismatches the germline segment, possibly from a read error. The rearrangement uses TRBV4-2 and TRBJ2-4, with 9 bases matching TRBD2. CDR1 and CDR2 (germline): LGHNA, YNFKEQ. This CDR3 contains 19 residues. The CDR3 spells CASSLRPLAGARGQNSQYF. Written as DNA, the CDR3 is TGTGCCAGCAGCCTCCGACCGTTAGCGGGAGCGAGGGGTCAAAACAGTCAGTACTTC.

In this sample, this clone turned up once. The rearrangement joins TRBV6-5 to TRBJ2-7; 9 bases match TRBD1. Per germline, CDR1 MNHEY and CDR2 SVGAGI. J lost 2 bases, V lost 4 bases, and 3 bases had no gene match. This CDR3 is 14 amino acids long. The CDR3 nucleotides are TGTGCCAGCAGTTGGGGACAGGGCCCCTACGAGCAGTACTTC. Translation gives CASSWGQGPYEQYF.

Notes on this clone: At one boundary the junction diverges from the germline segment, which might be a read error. In DNA, the CDR3 is TGTGCCAGCAGCGTAGCCTTAGGACAGCCGGGTAACAGTCAGTACTTC. This codes for CASSVALGQPGNSQYF. This rearrangement joins TRBV9 to TRBJ2-4; D perhaps matches TRBD1 (6 bases). The CDR3 consists of 16 residues. The germline V gene has CDR1 SGDLS and CDR2 YYNGEE.

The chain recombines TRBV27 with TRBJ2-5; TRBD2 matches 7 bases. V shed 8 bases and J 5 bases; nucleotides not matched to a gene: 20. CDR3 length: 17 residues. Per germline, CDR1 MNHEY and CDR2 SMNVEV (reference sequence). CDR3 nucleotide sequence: TGTGCCAGCGCTCTCGAAGTCCGGGGAGGGGCGATGGAGACCCAGTACTTC. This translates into CASALEVRGGAMETQYF.